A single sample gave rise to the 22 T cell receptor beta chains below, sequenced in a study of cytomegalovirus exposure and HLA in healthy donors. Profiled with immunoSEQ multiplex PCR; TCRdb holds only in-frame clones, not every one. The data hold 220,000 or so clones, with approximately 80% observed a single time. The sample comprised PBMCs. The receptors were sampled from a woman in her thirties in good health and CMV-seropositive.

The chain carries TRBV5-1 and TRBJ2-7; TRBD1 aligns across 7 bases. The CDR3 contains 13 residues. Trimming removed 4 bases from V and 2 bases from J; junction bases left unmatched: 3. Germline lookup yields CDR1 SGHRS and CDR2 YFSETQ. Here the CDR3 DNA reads TGCGCCAGCAGCCCGGGACAGACCTACGAGCAGTACTTC. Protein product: CASSPGQTYEQYF.

This CDR3 reads CASSFLQLRGYQETQYF. The CDR3 DNA reads TGTGCCAGCAGTTTTCTCCAATTGCGAGGCTACCAAGAGACCCAGTACTTC. The gene calls are TRBV27 and TRBJ2-5; D remains ambiguous. This CDR3 is built from 17 residues. The germline V and J ends were trimmed by 3 bases and 0 bases, with 17 bases remaining between them. Germline V gene data show CDR1 as MNHEY and CDR2 as SMNVEV (reference sequence).

The CDR3 protein is CASSPSSYEQYF. The CDR3 DNA follows: TGTGCCAGCAGTCCGAGCTCCTACGAGCAGTACTTC. The V gene is TRBV5-8, the J gene TRBJ2-7, with unresolved D. Germline CDR1 SGHTS, CDR2 YDEGEE. Trimming left V 5 bases short and J 0 bases short, with 6 bases between. The CDR3 sequence is 12 residues long. Full variable domain (rest looked up from reference TRBV5-8 and TRBJ2-7): EAGVTQSPTHLIKTRGQQATLRCSPISGHTSVYWYQQALGLGLQFLLWYDEGEERNRGNFPPRFSGRQFPNYSSELNVNALELEDSALYLCASSPSSYEQYFGPGTRLTVT.

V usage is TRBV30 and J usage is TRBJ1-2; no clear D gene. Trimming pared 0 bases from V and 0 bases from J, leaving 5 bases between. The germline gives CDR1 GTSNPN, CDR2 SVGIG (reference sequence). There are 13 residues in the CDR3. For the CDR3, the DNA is TGTGCCTGGAGTGTTCGGTCTAACTATGGCTACACCTTC. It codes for CAWSVRSNYGYTF.

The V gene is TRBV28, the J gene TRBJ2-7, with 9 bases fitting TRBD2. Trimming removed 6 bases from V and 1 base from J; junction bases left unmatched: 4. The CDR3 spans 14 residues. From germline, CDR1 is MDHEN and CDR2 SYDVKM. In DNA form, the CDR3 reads TGTGCCAGCAGGCGGGAGGGCCGATCCTACGAGCAGTACTTC. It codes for CASRREGRSYEQYF.

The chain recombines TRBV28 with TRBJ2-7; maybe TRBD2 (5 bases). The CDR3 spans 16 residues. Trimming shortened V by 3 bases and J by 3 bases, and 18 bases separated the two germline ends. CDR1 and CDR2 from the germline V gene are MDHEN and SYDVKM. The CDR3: CASSLTFSRGYYEQYF. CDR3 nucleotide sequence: TGTGCCAGCAGTTTGACGTTTTCTCGGGGATACTACGAGCAGTACTTC.

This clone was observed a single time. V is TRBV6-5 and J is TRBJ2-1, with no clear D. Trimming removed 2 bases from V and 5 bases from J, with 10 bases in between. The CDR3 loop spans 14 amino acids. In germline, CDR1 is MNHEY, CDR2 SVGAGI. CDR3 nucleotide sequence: TGTGCCAGCAGTTACGATCCTATCGACAATGAGCAGTTCTTC. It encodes CASSYDPIDNEQFF.

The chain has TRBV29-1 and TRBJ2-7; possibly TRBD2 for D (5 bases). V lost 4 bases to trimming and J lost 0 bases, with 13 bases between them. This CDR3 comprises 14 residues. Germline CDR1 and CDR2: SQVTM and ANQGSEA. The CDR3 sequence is CSVVLFGDSYEQYF. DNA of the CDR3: TGCAGCGTTGTCTTATTCGGGGACTCCTACGAGCAGTACTTC.

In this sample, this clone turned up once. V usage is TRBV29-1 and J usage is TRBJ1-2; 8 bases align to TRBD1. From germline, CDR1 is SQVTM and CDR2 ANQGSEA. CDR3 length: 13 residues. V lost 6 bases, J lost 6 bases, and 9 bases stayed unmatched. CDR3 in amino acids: CSVITGGSDGYTF. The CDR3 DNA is TGCAGCGTCATCACAGGGGGATCGGATGGCTACACCTTC.

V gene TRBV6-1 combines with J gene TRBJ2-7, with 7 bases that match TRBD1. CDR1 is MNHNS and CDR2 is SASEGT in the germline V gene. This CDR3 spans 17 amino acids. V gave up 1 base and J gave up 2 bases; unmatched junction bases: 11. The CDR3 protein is CASSEEGTALLAYEQYF. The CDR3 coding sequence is TGTGCCAGCAGTGAAGAGGGGACAGCCTTACTAGCCTACGAGCAGTACTTC.

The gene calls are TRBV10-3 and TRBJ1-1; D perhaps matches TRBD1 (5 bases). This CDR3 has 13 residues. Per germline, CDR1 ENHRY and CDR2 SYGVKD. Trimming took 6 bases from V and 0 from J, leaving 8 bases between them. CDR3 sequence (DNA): TGTGCCATCAGAGACAGCGTGAACACTGAAGCTTTCTTT. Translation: CAIRDSVNTEAFF.

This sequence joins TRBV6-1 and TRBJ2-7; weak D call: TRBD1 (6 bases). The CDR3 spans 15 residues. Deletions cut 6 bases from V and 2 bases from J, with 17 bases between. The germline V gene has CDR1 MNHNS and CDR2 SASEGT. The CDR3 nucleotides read TGTGCCAGCAGGGACAGCCAAAAGACAGCCTACGAGCAGTACTTC. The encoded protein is CASRDSQKTAYEQYF.

The CDR3 here is CASSFRSSYNEQFF. CDR3 in DNA: TGTGCCAGCAGTTTTCGAAGCTCCTACAATGAGCAGTTCTTC. This chain connects TRBV27 to TRBJ2-1; no definite D call. V dropped 3 bases and J dropped 0 bases, with 6 bases sitting between them. Germline V gene sequence: CDR1 MNHEY, CDR2 SMNVEV (reference sequence). The CDR3 has 14 amino acids.

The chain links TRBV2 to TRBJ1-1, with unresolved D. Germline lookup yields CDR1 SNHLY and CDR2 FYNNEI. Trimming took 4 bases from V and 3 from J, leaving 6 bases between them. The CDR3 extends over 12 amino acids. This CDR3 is CASSVADTEAFF. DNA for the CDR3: TGTGCCAGCAGTGTGGCGGACACTGAAGCTTTCTTT.

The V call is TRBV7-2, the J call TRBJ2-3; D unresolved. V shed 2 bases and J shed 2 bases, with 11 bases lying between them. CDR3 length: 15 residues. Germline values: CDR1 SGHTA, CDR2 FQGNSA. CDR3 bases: TGTGCCAGCAGCTTACCTAGTTCGGTCACAGATACGCAGTATTTT. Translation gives CASSLPSSVTDTQYF.

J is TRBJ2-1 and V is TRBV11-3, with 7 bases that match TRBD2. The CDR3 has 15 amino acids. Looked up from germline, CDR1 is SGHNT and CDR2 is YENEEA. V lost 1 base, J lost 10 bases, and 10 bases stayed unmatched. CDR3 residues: CASSLGEGAGVEQFF. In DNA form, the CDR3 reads TGTGCCAGCAGCTTAGGGGAAGGGGCGGGAGTAGAGCAGTTCTTC.

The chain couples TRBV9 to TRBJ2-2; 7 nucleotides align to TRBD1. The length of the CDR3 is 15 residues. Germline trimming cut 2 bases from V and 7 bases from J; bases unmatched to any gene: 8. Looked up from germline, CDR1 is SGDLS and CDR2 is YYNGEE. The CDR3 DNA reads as TGTGCCAGCAGCGTCGAAGCCCGGACAGGCGGGGAGCTGTTTTTT. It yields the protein CASSVEARTGGELFF.

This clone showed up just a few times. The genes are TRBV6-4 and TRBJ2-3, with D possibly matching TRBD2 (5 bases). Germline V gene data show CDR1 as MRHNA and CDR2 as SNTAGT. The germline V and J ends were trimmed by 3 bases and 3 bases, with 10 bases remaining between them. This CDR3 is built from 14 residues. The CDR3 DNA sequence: TGTGCCAGCAGTGAGGGAGTCGAAACAGATACGCAGTATTTT. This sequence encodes CASSEGVETDTQYF.

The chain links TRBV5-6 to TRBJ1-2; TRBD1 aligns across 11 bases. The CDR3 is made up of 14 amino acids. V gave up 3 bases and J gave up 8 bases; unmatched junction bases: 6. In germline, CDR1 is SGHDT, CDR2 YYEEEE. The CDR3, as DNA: TGTGCCAGCAGCTCGGGACAGGGGGTTCCGGGCTACACCTTC. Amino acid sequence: CASSSGQGVPGYTF.

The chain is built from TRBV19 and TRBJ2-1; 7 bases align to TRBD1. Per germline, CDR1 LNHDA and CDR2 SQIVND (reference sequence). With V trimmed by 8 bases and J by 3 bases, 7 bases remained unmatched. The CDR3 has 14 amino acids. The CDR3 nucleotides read TGTGCCAGTGGACGGACAGGAGGCTACAATGAGCAGTTCTTC. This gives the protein CASGRTGGYNEQFF.

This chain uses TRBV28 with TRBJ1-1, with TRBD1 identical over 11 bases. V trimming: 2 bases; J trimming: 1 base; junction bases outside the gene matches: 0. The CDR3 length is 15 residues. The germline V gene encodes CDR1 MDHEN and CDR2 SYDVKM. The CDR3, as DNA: TGTGCCAGCAGTTTAGGACAGGGGGCGAACACTGAAGCTTTCTTT. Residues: CASSLGQGANTEAFF.

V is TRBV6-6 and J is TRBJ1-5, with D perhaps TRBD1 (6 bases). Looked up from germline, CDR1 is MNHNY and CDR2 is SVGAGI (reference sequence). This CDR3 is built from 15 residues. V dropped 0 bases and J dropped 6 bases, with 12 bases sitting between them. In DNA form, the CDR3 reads TGTGCCAGCAGTTACTCGAGAGGGGGGCTTCAGCCCCAGCATTTT. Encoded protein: CASSYSRGGLQPQHF.